Below, one TCR beta chain is given with its context. Its antigen is unidentified. These data belong to a study of shared clonotypes between healthy human individuals. It was 200 ng DNA, tens of thousands of T cell genomes, that sorted-subset replicate PCRs used. Profiled with immunoSEQ multiplex PCR; TCRdb holds only in-frame clones, not every one. The sample gives 2.3 million or so clones, 85% to 95% of which show up once; 0.39% is in the top ten. Overall study results and limits: Shared across a few donors were roughly 4.8% of the naive CD4 clonotypes.

The V end was cut by 3 bases, the J end by 5 bases, with 11 bases between. The CDR3 is 12 residues long. Germline V lookup: CDR1 SQVTM, CDR2 ANQGSEA. Sequencing input: naive CD4+ T cells from PBMCs. The subset here: CD45RA+ positively selected. This receptor was identified in a man younger than 30 in good health. Some clones in this sample may be carry-over from other donors' samples. The chain has TRBV29-1 and TRBJ2-7; perhaps TRBD2 as D (5 bases). The CDR3 coding sequence is TGCAGCGTTGACTATGAGGGTAACGAGCAGTACTTC. Translated, it gives CSVDYEGNEQYF.